Shown below are 6 T cell receptor beta chains from a single sample sequenced in a study of cytomegalovirus exposure and HLA in healthy donors. PCR primers comprised 60 Vbeta and 13 Jbeta primers. Profiling relied on immunoSEQ multiplex PCR, and the TCRdb table lists in-frame clones only, not all of them. The sample shows roughly 120,000 clones, approximately 80% of them seen only once. Sequenced material: PBMCs. The source of these receptors is a man aged 45-60 years in good health and CMV-seronegative.

The rearrangement links TRBV11-2 to TRBJ2-7; TRBD1 agrees at 9 bases. Per germline, CDR1 SGHAT and CDR2 FQNNGV. This CDR3 has 14 residues. V gave up 2 bases and J gave up 2 bases; unmatched junction bases: 1. The CDR3 loop is CASSLNRGPYEQYF. The CDR3 coding sequence is TGTGCCAGCAGCTTAAACAGGGGGCCCTACGAGCAGTACTTC.

The rearrangement links TRBV19 to TRBJ1-3; D is unresolved. CDR1 is LNHDA and CDR2 is SQIVND in the germline V gene (reference sequence). V lost 7 bases and J 0 bases, leaving 13 bases between the germline ends. The CDR3 consists of 15 residues. This CDR3 is CASISSGVSGNTIYF. The CDR3 DNA follows: TGTGCCAGTATCTCCTCCGGAGTCTCTGGAAACACCATATATTTT.

The V and J genes are TRBV6-1 and TRBJ2-7; perhaps TRBD2 as D (6 bases). The CDR3 sequence is 15 residues long. CDR1 and CDR2 from the germline V gene are MNHNS and SASEGT. Trimming removed 4 bases from V and 9 bases from J, with 22 bases in between. The CDR3 nucleotides are TGTGCCAGCAGTGCCGCCGGGACTCCTAATCATGGGCAGTACTTC. As protein: CASSAAGTPNHGQYF.

V and J are TRBV5-4 and TRBJ1-2; tentative D call: TRBD1 (5 bases). The germline V and J ends were trimmed by 5 bases and 4 bases, with 12 bases remaining between them. This CDR3 has 13 amino acids. The germline V gene has CDR1 SGHNT and CDR2 YYREEE (reference sequence). CDR3 DNA: TGTGCCAGCAGACTGCAGGGCACCTATGGCTACACCTTC. Its protein product is CASRLQGTYGYTF. Supplemented by reference TRBV5-4 and TRBJ1-2, the full variable domain reads ETGVTQSPTHLIKTRGQQVTLRCSSQSGHNTVSWYQQALGQGPQFIFQYYREEENGRGNFPPRFSGLQFPNYSSELNVNALELDDSALYLCASRLQGTYGYTFGSGTRLTVV.

The genes are TRBV19 and TRBJ1-1; 9 bases are shared with TRBD1. Trimming removed 5 bases from V and 8 bases from J; junction bases left unmatched: 9. CDR3 size: 14 residues. Germline lookup yields CDR1 LNHDA and CDR2 SQIVND (reference sequence). CDR3 nucleotides: TGTGCCAGTAGTCCCCGGACAGGGGCATTAGAAGCTTTCTTT. Encoded protein: CASSPRTGALEAFF.

This clone was detected only a few times. The rearrangement links TRBV6-1 to TRBJ2-5; 7 nucleotides match TRBD1. The CDR3 has 14 residues. Germline V gives CDR1 MNHNS, CDR2 SASEGT. The junction had 9 bases not matched to a gene; V was cut back by 6 bases and J by 5 bases. This CDR3 reads CASSSGGMGETQYF. In DNA form, the CDR3 reads TGTGCCAGCAGCTCAGGGGGAATGGGGGAGACCCAGTACTTC.